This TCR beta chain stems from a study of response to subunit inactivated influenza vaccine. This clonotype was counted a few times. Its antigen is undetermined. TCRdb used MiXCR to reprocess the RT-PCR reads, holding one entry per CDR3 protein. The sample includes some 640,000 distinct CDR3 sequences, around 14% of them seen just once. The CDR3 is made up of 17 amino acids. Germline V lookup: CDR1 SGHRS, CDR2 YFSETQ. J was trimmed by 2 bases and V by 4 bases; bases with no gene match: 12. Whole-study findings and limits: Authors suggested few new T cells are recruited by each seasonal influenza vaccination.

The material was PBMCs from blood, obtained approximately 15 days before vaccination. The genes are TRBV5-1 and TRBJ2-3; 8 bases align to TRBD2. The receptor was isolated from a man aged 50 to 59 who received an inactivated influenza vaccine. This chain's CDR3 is CASSPTPTSGNTDTQYF. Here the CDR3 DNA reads TGCGCCAGCAGCCCGACCCCAACTAGCGGAAACACAGATACGCAGTATTTT.